This TCR beta chain was retrieved from a study of shared clonotypes between healthy human individuals. This CDR3 region has 19 residues. Trimming took 3 bases from V and 2 from J; bases not matched to a gene: 7. Germline lookup yields CDR1 KGHSH and CDR2 LQKENI. Sequencing used immunoSEQ multiplex PCR; TCRdb keeps in-frame clones, though not all of them. The data hold more than 450,000 clones, with 79% observed a single time. V gene TRBV18 combines with J gene TRBJ2-1, with 16 positions matching TRBD2. The sequence came from a woman aged 40-49 years in good health. Some clones in this sample may be carry-over from other donors' samples. Sequenced material: PBMCs. The CDR3 loop reads CASSPGLAGGPGAYNEQFF. DNA of the CDR3: TGTGCCAGCTCACCGGGACTAGCGGGAGGGCCAGGCGCCTACAATGAGCAGTTCTTC.